The clone carrying this T cell receptor (beta chain) occurred a few times. Antigen: not known. With 2 bases removed from V and 5 bases from J, the gap between germline ends came to 12 bases. Germline loops: CDR1 SGHTA, CDR2 FQGNSA. This CDR3 region has 14 residues. Measured with immunoSEQ multiplex PCR; TCRdb has only the in-frame clones, and not every one. Among around 200,000 clones listed, just under 95% were seen once. The sample is drawn from a study of T cell responses to AZD1222 COVID-19 vaccine. Study outcomes and limitations: Repertoires were obtained only post-peak T cell response.

This clonotype was obtained from an adult who received the MenACWY meningococcal vaccine as a control. This rearrangement joins TRBV7-2 to TRBJ1-1; weak D call: TRBD1 (6 bases). Source: peripheral blood, taken 28 days after the second dose of the MenACWY control vaccine. CDR3 nucleotides: TGTGCCAGCAGCTTACAACAGGGTAGGACTGAAGCTTTCTTT. It encodes CASSLQQGRTEAFF.